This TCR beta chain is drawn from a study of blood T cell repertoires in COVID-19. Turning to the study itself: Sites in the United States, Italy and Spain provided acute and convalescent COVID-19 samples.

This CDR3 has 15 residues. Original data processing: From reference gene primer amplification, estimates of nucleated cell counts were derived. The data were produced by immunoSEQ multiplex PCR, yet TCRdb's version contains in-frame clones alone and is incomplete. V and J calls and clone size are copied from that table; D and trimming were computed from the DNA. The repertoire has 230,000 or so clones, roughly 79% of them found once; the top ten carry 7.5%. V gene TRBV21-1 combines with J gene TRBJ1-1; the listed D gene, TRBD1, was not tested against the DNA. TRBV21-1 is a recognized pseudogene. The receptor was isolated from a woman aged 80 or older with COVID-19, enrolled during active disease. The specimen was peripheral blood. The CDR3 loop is CASSPPEQVNTEAFF. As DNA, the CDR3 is TGTGCCAGCAGCCCCCCGGAACAGGTTAACACTGAAGCTTTCTTT.